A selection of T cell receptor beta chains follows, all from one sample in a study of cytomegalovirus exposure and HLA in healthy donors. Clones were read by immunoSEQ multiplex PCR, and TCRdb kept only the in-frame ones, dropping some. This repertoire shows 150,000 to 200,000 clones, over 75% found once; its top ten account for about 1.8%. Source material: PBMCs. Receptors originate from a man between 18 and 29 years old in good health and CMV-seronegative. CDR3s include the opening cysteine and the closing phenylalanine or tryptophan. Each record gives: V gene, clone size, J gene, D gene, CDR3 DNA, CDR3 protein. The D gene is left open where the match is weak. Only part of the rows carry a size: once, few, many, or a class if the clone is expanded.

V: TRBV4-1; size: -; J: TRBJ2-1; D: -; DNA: TGCGCCAGCAGCCAAGTATTTCCGGGAAAACGGTCCTACAATGAGCAGTTCTTC; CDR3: CASSQVFPGKRSYNEQFF
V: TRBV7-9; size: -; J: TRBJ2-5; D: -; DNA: TGTTCCAGCAGCCCAGGACAAGAGACCCAGTACTTC; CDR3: CSSSPGQETQYF
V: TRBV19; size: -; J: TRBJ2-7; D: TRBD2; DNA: TGTGCCAGTAGTATAGCGCCGGGACTAGACTACGAGCAGTACTTC; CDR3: CASSIAPGLDYEQYF
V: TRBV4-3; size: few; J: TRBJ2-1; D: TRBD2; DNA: TGCGCCAGCAGCCAAGATCAACTAGCGGGGGGAAGGGAGCAGTTCTTC; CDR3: CASSQDQLAGGREQFF
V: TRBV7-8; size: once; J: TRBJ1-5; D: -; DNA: TGTGCCAGCAGCGGAAGGGGGACCATAGACAATCAGCCCCAGCATTTT; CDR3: CASSGRGTIDNQPQHF
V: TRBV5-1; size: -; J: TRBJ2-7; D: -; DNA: TGCGCCAGCAGTTCGGGAGCCGGGACAGAGAGCTCCTACGAGCAGTACTTC; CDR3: CASSSGAGTESSYEQYF
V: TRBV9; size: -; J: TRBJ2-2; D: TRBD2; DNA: TGTGCCAGCAGCGACGGACTAGCGGGGGTTAACACCGGGGAGCTGTTTTTT; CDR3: CASSDGLAGVNTGELFF
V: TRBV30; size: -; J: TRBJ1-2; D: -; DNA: TGTGCCTGGGGAGAGGGGGAGGGTCCCTATGGCTACACCTTC; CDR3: CAWGEGEGPYGYTF
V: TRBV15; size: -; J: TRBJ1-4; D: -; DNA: TGTGCCACCAGCAGAGATCGATCAGGGGTGGGAGAAAAACTGTTTTTT; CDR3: CATSRDRSGVGEKLFF
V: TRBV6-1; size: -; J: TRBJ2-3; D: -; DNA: TGTGCCAGCACCACAGCCGTACTAGCAGATACGCAGTATTTT; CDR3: CASTTAVLADTQYF
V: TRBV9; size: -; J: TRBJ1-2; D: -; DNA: TGTGCCAGCAGCCGACGGGAGGGCCGTCGGGGCTACACCTTC; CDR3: CASSRREGRRGYTF
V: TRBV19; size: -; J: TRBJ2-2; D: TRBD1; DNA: TGTGCCAGTAGGGGACAGGGGAATAGGAGGACCGGGGAGCTGTTTTTT; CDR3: CASRGQGNRRTGELFF
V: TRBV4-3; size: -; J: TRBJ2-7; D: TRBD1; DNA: TGCGCCAGCAGTCCTCGACAGGGGGGCTACGAGCAGTACTTC; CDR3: CASSPRQGGYEQYF
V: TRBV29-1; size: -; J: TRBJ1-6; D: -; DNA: TGCAGCGCCCCAGCCGGGAAGAAATCACCCCTCCACTTT; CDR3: CSAPAGKKSPLHF
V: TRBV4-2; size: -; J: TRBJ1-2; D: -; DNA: TGTGCCAGCAGCCAAAACAAGGGAGGAAGCTACACCTTC; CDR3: CASSQNKGGSYTF
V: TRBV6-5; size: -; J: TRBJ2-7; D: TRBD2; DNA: TGTGCCAGTAGCGGGGACTCCTCCTACGAGCAGTACTTC; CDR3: CASSGDSSYEQYF
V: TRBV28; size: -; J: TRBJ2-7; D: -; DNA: TGTGCCAGCGGGGGCCGCGGATACGAGCAGTACTTC; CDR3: CASGGRGYEQYF
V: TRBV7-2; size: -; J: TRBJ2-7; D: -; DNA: TGTGCCAGCAGCTTAGCTCAGGGGCTATACTACGAGCAGTACTTC; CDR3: CASSLAQGLYYEQYF
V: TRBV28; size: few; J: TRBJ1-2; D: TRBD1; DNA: TGTGCCAGCAGGACAGGGGGCTATGGCTACACCTTC; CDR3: CASRTGGYGYTF
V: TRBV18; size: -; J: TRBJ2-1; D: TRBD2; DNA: TGTGCCAGCTCACCACGAGTGACTAGCGGGGACAATGAGCAGTTCTTC; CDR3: CASSPRVTSGDNEQFF
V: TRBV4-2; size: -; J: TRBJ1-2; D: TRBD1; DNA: TGTGCCAGCAGCCAAGGATTTAAGGCAGGGGGCCGTTATGGCTACACCTTC; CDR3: CASSQGFKAGGRYGYTF
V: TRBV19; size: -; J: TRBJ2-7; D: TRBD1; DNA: TGTGCCAGTAGTATGTGGGGACAGGGATCCTACGAGCAGTACTTC; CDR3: CASSMWGQGSYEQYF
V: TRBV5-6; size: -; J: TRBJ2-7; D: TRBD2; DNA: TGTGCCTCCTTCACCGGGACGGGGGGCGAGCAGTACTTC; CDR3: CASFTGTGGEQYF
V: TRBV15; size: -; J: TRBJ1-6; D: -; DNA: TGTGCCACCAGCAGAGATCTAGGCAGCTCCTATAATTCACCCCTCCACTTT; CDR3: CATSRDLGSSYNSPLHF
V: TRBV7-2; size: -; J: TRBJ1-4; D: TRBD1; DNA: TGTGCCAGCAGCCCGGGACAGGGTAATGAAAAACTGTTTTTT; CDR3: CASSPGQGNEKLFF
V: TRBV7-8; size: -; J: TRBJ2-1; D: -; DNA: TGTGCCAGCAGCACTGCAGGGATGCGGGAGCAGTTCTTC; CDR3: CASSTAGMREQFF
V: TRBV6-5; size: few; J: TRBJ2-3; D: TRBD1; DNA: TGTGCCAGCAGTTACATATCGGACAGGGGGACAGATACGCAGTATTTT; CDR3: CASSYISDRGTDTQYF
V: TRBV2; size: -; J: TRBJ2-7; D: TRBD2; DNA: TGTGCCAGCAGACGGGAGGGGAGCTCCTACGAGCAGTACTTC; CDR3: CASRREGSSYEQYF
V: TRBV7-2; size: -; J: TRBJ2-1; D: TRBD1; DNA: TGTGCCAGCAGCACCTCGACAGGGTCCAATGAGCAGTTCTTC; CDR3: CASSTSTGSNEQFF
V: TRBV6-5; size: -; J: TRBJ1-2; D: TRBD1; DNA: TGTGCCAGCAGTCCCACGGGACAGGACTATGGCTACACCTTC; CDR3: CASSPTGQDYGYTF
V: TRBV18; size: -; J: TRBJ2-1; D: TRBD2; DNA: TGTGCCAGCTCACCACCGTATAGGCTAGCGGGAGTCGTGGACAATGAGCAGTTCTTC; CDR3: CASSPPYRLAGVVDNEQFF
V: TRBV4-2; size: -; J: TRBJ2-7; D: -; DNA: TGTGCCAGCAGCCAAGATACTAGTGAAGCCTACGAGCAGTACTTC; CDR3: CASSQDTSEAYEQYF
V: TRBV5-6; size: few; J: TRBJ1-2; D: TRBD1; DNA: TGTGCCAGCAGCCTGGACAGGGGGCTCAACTATGGCTACACCTTC; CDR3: CASSLDRGLNYGYTF
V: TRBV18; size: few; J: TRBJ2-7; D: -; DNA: TGTGCCAGCTCACGACAGATCTCCTACGAGCAGTACTTC; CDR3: CASSRQISYEQYF
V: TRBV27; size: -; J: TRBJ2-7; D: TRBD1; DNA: TGTGCCAGCAGTTCGACAGGGGAGGAATACGAGCAGTACTTC; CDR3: CASSSTGEEYEQYF
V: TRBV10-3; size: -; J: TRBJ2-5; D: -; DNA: TGTGCCATCACGGCACAATCACCGGGGTACCAAGAGACCCAGTACTTC; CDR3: CAITAQSPGYQETQYF
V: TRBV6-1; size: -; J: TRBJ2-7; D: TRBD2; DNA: TGTGCCAGCAGTGAAGTGGGTACTAGCGGGAGGGACGAGCAGTACTTC; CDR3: CASSEVGTSGRDEQYF
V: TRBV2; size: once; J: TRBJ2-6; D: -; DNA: TGTGCCAGCAGTCCTCTAAAGTCTGGGGCCAACGTCCTGACTTTC; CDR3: CASSPLKSGANVLTF
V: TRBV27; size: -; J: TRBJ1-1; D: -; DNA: TGTGCCAGCAAAACCCGGGACACGGACACTGAAGCTTTCTTT; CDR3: CASKTRDTDTEAFF
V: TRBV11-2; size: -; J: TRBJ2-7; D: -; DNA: TGTGCCAGCAGCTTTTCCTACGAGCAGTACTTC; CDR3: CASSFSYEQYF
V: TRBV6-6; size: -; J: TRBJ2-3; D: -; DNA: TGTGCCAGCTTTGGTGTAGCGGAGACAGATACGCAGTATTTT; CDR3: CASFGVAETDTQYF
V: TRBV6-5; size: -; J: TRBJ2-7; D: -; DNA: TGTGCCAGGACAGGAACCTACGAGCAGTACTTC; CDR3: CARTGTYEQYF
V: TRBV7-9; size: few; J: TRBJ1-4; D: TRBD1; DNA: TGTGCCAGCAGCTTGGCAGGACAGGGTCGGAATGAAAAACTGTTTTTT; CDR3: CASSLAGQGRNEKLFF
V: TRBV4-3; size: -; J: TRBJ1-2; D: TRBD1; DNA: TGCGCCAGCAGCCAAGGTACAGGGGGTATAGGCTATGGCTACACCTTC; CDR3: CASSQGTGGIGYGYTF
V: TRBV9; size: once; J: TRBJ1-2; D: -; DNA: TGTGCCAGCTCATCGGGTAGTCGTGGCTACACCTTC; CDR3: CASSSGSRGYTF
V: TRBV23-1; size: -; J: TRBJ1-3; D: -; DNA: TGCGCCAGCAGTCGCGGGAACACCATATATTTT; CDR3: CASSRGNTIYF
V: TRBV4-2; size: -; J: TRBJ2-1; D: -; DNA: TGTGCCAGCAGCCAAGAAAGCTCCGGGAAGCAGTTCTTC; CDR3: CASSQESSGKQFF
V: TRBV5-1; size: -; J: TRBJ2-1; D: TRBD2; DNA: TGCGCCAGCAGCCCGATTATTACTAGCGGGGGAGTGGAAAATGAGCAGTTCTTC; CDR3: CASSPIITSGGVENEQFF
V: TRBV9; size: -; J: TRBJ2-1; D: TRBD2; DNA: TGTGCCAGCAGCGGCCGGACTAGCGGGGGAAGCTCCTACAATGAGCAGTTCTTC; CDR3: CASSGRTSGGSSYNEQFF
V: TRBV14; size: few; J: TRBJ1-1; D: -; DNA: TGTGCCAGCAGCCAAGAGGGAGGGGCGACGAGAACTGAAGCTTTCTTT; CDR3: CASSQEGGATRTEAFF
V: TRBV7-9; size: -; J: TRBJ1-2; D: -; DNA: TGTGCCAGCAGCTTAGTCGCTTTGGACATGAATGGCTACACCTTC; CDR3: CASSLVALDMNGYTF
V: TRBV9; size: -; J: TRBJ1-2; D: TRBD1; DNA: TGTGCCAGCAGCGGGACAGGGATCCTAGGCTATGGCTACACCTTC; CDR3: CASSGTGILGYGYTF
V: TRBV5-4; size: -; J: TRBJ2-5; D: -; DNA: TGTGCCAGCAGCCTTCTAGGGGCAAGCTACCAAGAGACCCAGTACTTC; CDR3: CASSLLGASYQETQYF
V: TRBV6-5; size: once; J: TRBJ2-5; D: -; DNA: TGTGCCAGCAGTTATGGGTGGGCTCGGGAGACCCAGTACTTC; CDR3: CASSYGWARETQYF
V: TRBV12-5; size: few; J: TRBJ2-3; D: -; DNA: TGTGCTAGTGGTTTTGAAGGGGTAGCGGAGAACACAGATACGCAGTATTTT; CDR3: CASGFEGVAENTDTQYF
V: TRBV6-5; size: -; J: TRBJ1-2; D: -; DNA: TGTGCCAGCAGCCCCCTGGCTGGGAGCTATGGCTACACCTTC; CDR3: CASSPLAGSYGYTF
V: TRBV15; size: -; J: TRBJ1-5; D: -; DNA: TGTGCCACCAGCAGAGAGGGGCAGGGGCAGCCCCAGCATTTT; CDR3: CATSREGQGQPQHF